One sample yielded the 22 T cell receptor beta chains listed below, sequenced in a study of CD8 T cells in Susac syndrome. Random hexamers were used to reverse transcribe the RNA input (0.5 to 1 ug). TCRdb reanalysed the immunoSEQ multiplex PCR reads using MiXCR and keeps one entry per CDR3 protein. The table records some 170,000 distinct CDR3 sequences, around 96% of them present only once. Sequenced: CD4+ T cells from PBMCs. These TCRs come from a human donor in good health.

CDR3 region: CAKPPSALHHYEQYF. DNA of the CDR3: TGTGCCAAACCCCCTAGCGCGCTGCATCACTACGAGCAGTACTTC. The V and J genes are TRBV28 and TRBJ2-7; TRBD2 is a possible D gene (6 bases). Per the germline V gene, CDR1 is MDHEN and CDR2 is SYDVKM. V lost 10 bases and J lost 3, with 22 bases in between. The CDR3 loop spans 15 amino acids.

CDR3 in DNA: TGTGCCAGTAGTATCCAGGGGGGATATAGCAATCAGCCCCAGCATTTT. Translation gives CASSIQGGYSNQPQHF. This chain joins TRBV19 and TRBJ1-5; 7 nucleotides agree with TRBD1. Germline V gene sequence: CDR1 LNHDA, CDR2 SQIVND (reference sequence). This CDR3 has 16 residues. V shed 3 bases, J shed 0 bases, and the junction held 5 bases outside the gene matches.

The rearrangement links TRBV12-3 or TRBV12-4 to TRBJ2-7; a possible D gene is TRBD1 (5 bases). The CDR3 sequence is 15 residues long. The V gene lost 5 bases and the J gene lost 1 base, with 15 bases spanning the gap. The CDR3 coding sequence is TGTGCCAGCAGTCCCAACGACGCAGGGTCCTACGAGCAGTACTTC. It yields the protein CASSPNDAGSYEQYF.

This sequence joins TRBV29-1 and TRBJ2-1; 8 bases are shared with TRBD2. Losses at the gene ends were 7 bases for V and 2 bases for J; bases not matched to a gene: 7. CDR1 SQVTM and CDR2 ANQGSEA come from the germline V gene. The CDR3 spans 14 residues. The CDR3 coding sequence is TGCAGCGCCAGCGGGAGCATTGCCTACAATGAGCAGTTCTTC. Its translation is CSASGSIAYNEQFF.

This chain connects TRBV20-1 to TRBJ2-3; 13 bases are a match to TRBD2. In germline, CDR1 is DFQATT, CDR2 SNEGSKA (reference sequence). V dropped 6 bases and J dropped 1; count of bases not matched to a gene: 4. The CDR3 spans 15 residues. CDR3 sequence (DNA): TGCAGTGCCGGAGGGACTAGCGGGGGCACAGATACGCAGTATTTT. It is translated as CSAGGTSGGTDTQYF.

V and J are TRBV7-9 and TRBJ1-2, with 9 nucleotides matching TRBD1. Trimming took 6 bases from V and 2 from J; bases not matched to a gene: 19. The CDR3 is 19 amino acids. Germline V gene sequence: CDR1 SEHNR, CDR2 FQNEAQ (reference sequence). The CDR3 here is CASSQATYRRTGENYGYTF. The CDR3 bases are TGTGCCAGCAGTCAAGCGACTTACCGGCGGACAGGGGAAAACTATGGCTACACCTTC.

The chain uses TRBV11-2 and TRBJ2-3; perhaps D is TRBD1 or TRBD2 (6 bases each). The V end was cut by 3 bases, the J end by 6 bases, with 25 bases between. CDR1 and CDR2 (germline): SGHAT, FQNNGV. The CDR3 covers 18 residues. The DNA for the CDR3 is TGTGCCAGCAGCTTTAGCTTGGGGGGACAAGGGGTCCAGGATACGCAGTATTTT. Its translation: CASSFSLGGQGVQDTQYF.

This clonotype was seen a single time. This chain links TRBV7-3 with TRBJ2-3, with D unresolved. V was cut by 5 bases and J by 6 bases, with 12 bases left in between. Germline V gives CDR1 SGHTA, CDR2 FQGTGA. The CDR3 length is 13 residues. CDR3: CASSDPSLDTQYF. CDR3 coding DNA: TGTGCCAGCAGCGATCCCTCTTTGGATACGCAGTATTTT.

The chain carries TRBV30 and TRBJ2-1; tentatively, D is TRBD2 (6 bases). The germline V gene has CDR1 GTSNPN and CDR2 SVGIG (reference sequence). This CDR3 has 16 residues. Trimming removed 0 bases at V and 9 bases at J, with 21 bases between. The DNA of the CDR3 is TGTGCCTGGAGTGTGGTCCCGTGGGGCGGGGTGGGTGAGCAGTTCTTC. This encodes CAWSVVPWGGVGEQFF.

The genes are TRBV20-1 and TRBJ2-7; 10 nucleotides agree with TRBD2. The V gene end was trimmed by 4 bases and the J gene end by 5 bases; junction bases not matched to a gene: 2. Per germline, CDR1 DFQATT and CDR2 SNEGSKA (reference sequence). There are 12 residues in the CDR3. CDR3 region: CSATSGSHEQYF. The DNA for the CDR3 is TGCAGTGCTACTAGCGGGAGCCACGAGCAGTACTTC.

The V call is TRBV9, the J call TRBJ2-2, with no clear D. CDR3 size: 15 residues. CDR1 and CDR2 from the germline V gene are SGDLS and YYNGEE. Trimming stripped 0 bases from V and 0 bases from J, with 6 bases between. The CDR3: CASSVAGTNTGELFF. DNA for the CDR3: TGTGCCAGCAGCGTAGCGGGTACGAACACCGGGGAGCTGTTTTTT.

This clonotype was observed once. The rearrangement uses TRBV30 and TRBJ2-5; D is perhaps TRBD2 (6 bases). CDR1 and CDR2 from the germline V gene are GTSNPN and SVGIG (reference sequence). The CDR3 extends over 14 amino acids. Trimming shortened V by 3 bases and J by 5 bases, and 16 bases separated the two germline ends. CDR3 DNA sequence: TGTGCCTGGAGCCGCCCCCGGGGGAAGGAGACCCAGTACTTC. The encoded protein is CAWSRPRGKETQYF.

This clonotype was found a few times. The chain joins TRBV29-1 to TRBJ1-3; D perhaps matches TRBD1 (5 bases). The CDR3 spans 13 residues. V was pared by 7 bases and J by 1 base, with 11 bases between. CDR1 is SQVTM and CDR2 is ANQGSEA in the germline V gene. DNA for the CDR3: TGCAGCGCCTGGGAGGGGTCTGGAAACACCATATATTTT. It specifies CSAWEGSGNTIYF.

The gene calls are TRBV5-6 and TRBJ2-7; 9 bases map to TRBD1. This CDR3 has 14 amino acids. After removal of 0 bases from V and 4 bases from J, the junction contained 2 bases not matched to a gene. Germline V gene data show CDR1 as SGHDT and CDR2 as YYEEEE. The CDR3 DNA follows: TGTGCCAGCAGCTTGGTTGGACAGGGGTACGAGCAGTACTTC. Translating gives CASSLVGQGYEQYF.

The chain combines TRBV3-1 with TRBJ2-7; 8 nucleotides agree with TRBD1. This CDR3 is 16 amino acids long. V dropped 4 bases and J dropped 4; count of bases not matched to a gene: 12. CDR1 is LGHDT, CDR2 YNNKEL, per germline (reference sequence). CDR3: CASSPRTGMIGYEQYF. The DNA for the CDR3 is TGTGCCAGCAGCCCTCGGACAGGGATGATTGGGTACGAGCAGTACTTC.

This clonotype was observed a single time. V usage is TRBV12-3 or TRBV12-4 and J usage is TRBJ2-1, with D tentatively TRBD1 (5 bases). This CDR3 has 12 residues. V was cut by 1 base and J by 14 bases, with 12 bases left in between. The CDR3 DNA follows: TGTGCCAGCAGTTTAGAGGGCCAAGGGGAGTTCTTC. Translating gives CASSLEGQGEFF.

V usage is TRBV30 and J usage is TRBJ2-7; perhaps TRBD1 as D (7 bases). With 1 base removed from V and 13 bases from J, the gap between germline ends came to 14 bases. There are 11 residues in the CDR3. The germline V gene has CDR1 GTSNPN and CDR2 SVGIG (reference sequence). CDR3 sequence: CAWSAPGGSYF. The CDR3 nucleotides read TGTGCCTGGAGTGCACCAGGGGGGTCCTACTTC.

This clonotype was detected a few times. In nucleotides, the CDR3 is TGTGCCAGCAGTTCCACCTCTGGCTACACCTTC. It translates to CASSSTSGYTF. V usage is TRBV12-3 or TRBV12-4 and J usage is TRBJ1-2; D ambiguous. The CDR3 length is 11 residues. Trimming cost V 4 bases and J 7 bases, with 7 bases left between them.

The CDR3 nucleotides are TGTGCCAGCAGCCAAAGCGGACAGGCCGCCTACAATGAGCAGTTCTTC. This codes for CASSQSGQAAYNEQFF. The chain links TRBV4-2 to TRBJ2-1; 7 bases fit TRBD1. The CDR3 loop spans 16 amino acids. Trimming cost V 2 bases and J 2 bases; bases outside gene matches: 6. Per the germline V gene, CDR1 is LGHNA and CDR2 is YNFKEQ.

The chain carries TRBV30 and TRBJ2-5; the match to TRBD1 covers 7 bases. This CDR3 has 18 residues. In germline, CDR1 is GTSNPN, CDR2 SVGIG (reference sequence). J gave up 1 base and V 3 bases, and 17 bases lay outside the gene matches. The CDR3 DNA reads TGTGCCTGGAGAGTCAGGAAGGGACAGAATAGGATCCAAGAGACCCAGTACTTC. It yields the protein CAWRVRKGQNRIQETQYF.

V and J are TRBV15 and TRBJ2-7; 8 bases match TRBD2. V lost 11 bases, J lost 4 bases, and 10 bases stayed unmatched. Per germline, CDR1 LNHNV and CDR2 YYDKDF (reference sequence). The CDR3 consists of 13 residues. CDR3: CAPAGGGLYEQYF. For the CDR3, the DNA is TGTGCCCCGGCGGGGGGCGGGCTTTACGAGCAGTACTTC.

The J gene is TRBJ2-1, the V gene TRBV29-1; D perhaps matches TRBD2 (5 bases). Germline CDR1 reads SQVTM; CDR2 reads ANQGSEA. There are 13 residues in the CDR3. Trimming cost V 7 bases and J 7 bases, with 17 bases left between them. The CDR3 protein is CSAYKGGGNEQFF. The CDR3 nucleotides are TGCAGCGCATATAAGGGTGGAGGAAATGAGCAGTTCTTC.